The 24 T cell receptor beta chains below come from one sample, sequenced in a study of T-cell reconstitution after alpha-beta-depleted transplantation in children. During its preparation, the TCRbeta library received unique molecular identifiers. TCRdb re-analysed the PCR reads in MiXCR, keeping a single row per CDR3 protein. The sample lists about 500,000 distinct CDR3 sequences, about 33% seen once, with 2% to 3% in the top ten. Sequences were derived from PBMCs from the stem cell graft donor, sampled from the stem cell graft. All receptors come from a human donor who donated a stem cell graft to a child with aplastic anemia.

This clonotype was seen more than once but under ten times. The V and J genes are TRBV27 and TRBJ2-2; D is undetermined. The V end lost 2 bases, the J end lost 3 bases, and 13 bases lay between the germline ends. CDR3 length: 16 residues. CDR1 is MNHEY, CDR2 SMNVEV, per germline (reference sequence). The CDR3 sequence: CASSLSNRAHTGELFF. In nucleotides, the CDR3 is TGTGCCAGCAGTTTAAGTAACAGAGCACACACCGGGGAGCTGTTTTTT.

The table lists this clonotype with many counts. The CDR3 spells CASSLESRAEYNEQFF. CDR3 DNA sequence: TGTGCCAGCAGCTTAGAGTCCCGGGCCGAATACAATGAGCAGTTCTTC. The rearrangement uses TRBV7-6 and TRBJ2-1; D is unresolved. The V gene's germline CDR1 is SGHVS and CDR2 FNYEAQ. Trimming stripped 1 base from V and 4 bases from J, with 14 bases between. The CDR3 has 16 residues.

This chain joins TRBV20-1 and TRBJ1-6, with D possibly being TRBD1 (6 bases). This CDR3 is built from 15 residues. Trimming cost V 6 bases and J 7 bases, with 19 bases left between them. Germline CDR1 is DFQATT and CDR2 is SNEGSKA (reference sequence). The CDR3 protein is CSADGGGSANSPLHF. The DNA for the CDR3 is TGCAGTGCGGACGGAGGGGGGTCAGCGAATTCACCCCTCCACTTT.

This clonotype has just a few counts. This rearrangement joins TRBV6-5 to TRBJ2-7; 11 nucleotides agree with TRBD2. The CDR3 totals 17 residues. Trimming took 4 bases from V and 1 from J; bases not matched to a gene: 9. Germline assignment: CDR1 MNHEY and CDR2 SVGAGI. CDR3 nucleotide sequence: TGTGCCAGCAGTTTGGGGACCCTAGCGGGAGGATCCTACGAGCAGTACTTC. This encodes CASSLGTLAGGSYEQYF.

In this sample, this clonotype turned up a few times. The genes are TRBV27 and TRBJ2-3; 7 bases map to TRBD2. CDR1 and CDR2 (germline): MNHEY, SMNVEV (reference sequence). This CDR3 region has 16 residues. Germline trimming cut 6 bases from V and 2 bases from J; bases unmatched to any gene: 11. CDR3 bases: TGTGCCAGCAGCCTCCGGTGGCGGGAGATCACAGATACGCAGTATTTT. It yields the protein CASSLRWREITDTQYF.

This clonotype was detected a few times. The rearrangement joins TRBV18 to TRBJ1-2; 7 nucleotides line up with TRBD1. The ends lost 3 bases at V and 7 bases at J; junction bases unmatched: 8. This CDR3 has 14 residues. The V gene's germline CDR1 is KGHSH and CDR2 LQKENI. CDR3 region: CASSPDRPTTGYTF. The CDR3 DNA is TGTGCCAGCTCACCGGACAGGCCTACTACTGGCTACACCTTC. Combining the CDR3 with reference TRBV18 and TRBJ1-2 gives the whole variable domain NAGVMQNPRHLVRRRGQEARLRCSPMKGHSHVYWYRQLPEEGLKFMVYLQKENIIDESGMPKERFSAEFPKEGPSILRIQQVVRGDSAAYFCASSPDRPTTGYTFGSGTRLTVV.

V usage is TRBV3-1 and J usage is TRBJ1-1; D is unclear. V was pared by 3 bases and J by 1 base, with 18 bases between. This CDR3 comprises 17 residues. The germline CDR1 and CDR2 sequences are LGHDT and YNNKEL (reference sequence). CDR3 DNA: TGTGCCAGCAGCCAGGGATCCCTTGGGCGGAAGAACACTGAAGCTTTCTTT. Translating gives CASSQGSLGRKNTEAFF.

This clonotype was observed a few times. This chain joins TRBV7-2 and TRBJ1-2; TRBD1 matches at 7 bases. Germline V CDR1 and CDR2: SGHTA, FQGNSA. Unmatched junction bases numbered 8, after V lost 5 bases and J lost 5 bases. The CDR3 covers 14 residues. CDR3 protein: CASSPRTGPYGYTF. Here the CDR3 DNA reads TGTGCCAGCAGCCCCCGGACAGGCCCATATGGCTACACCTTC. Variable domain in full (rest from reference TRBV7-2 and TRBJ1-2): GAGVSQSPSNKVTEKGKDVELRCDPISGHTALYWYRQSLGQGLEFLIYFQGNSAPDKSGLPSDRFSAERTGGSVSTLTIQRTQQEDSAVYLCASSPRTGPYGYTFGSGTRLTVV.

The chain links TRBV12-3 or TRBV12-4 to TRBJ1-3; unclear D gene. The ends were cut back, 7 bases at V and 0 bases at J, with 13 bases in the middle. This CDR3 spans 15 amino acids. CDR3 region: CASTANRRSGNTIYF. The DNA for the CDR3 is TGTGCCAGCACCGCCAATCGACGCTCTGGAAACACCATATATTTT.

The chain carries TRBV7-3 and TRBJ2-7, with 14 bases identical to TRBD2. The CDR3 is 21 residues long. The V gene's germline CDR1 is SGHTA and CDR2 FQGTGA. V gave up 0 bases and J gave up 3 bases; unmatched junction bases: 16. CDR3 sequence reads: CASSLTSVGLAGVGLFYEQYV. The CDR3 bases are TGTGCCAGCAGCTTAACGTCGGTGGGACTAGCGGGAGTCGGTTTGTTCTACGAGCAGTACGTC.

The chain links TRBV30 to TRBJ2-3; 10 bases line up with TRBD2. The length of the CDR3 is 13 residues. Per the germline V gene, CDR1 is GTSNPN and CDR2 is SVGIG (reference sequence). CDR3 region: CAASGSGTDTQYF. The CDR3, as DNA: TGTGCTGCTAGCGGGAGTGGGACAGATACGCAGTATTTT.

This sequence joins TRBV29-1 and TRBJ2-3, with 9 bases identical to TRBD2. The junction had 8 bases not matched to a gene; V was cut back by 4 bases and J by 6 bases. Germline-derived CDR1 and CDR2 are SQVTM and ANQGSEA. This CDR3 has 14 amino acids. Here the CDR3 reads CSVVPSGVLDTQYF. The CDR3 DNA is TGCAGCGTTGTCCCTAGCGGGGTCCTGGATACGCAGTATTTT.

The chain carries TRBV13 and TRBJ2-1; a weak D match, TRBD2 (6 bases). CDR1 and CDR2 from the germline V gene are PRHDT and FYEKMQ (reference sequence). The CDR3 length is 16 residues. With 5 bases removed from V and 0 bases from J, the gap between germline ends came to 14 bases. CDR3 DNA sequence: TGTGCCAGCAGCCGAAACGACGGGAGCTCCTACAATGAGCAGTTCTTC. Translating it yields CASSRNDGSSYNEQFF.

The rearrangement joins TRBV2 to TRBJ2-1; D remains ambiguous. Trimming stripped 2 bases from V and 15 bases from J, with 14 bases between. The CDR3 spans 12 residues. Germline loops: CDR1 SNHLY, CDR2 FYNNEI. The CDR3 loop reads CASSEMGTMGFF. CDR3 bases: TGTGCCAGCAGTGAAATGGGAACGATGGGGTTCTTC.

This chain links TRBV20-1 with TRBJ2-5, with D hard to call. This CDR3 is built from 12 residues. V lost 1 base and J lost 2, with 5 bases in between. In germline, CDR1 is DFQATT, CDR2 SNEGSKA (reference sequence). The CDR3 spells CSARVLQETQYF. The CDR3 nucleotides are TGCAGTGCTAGAGTACTGCAAGAGACCCAGTACTTC.

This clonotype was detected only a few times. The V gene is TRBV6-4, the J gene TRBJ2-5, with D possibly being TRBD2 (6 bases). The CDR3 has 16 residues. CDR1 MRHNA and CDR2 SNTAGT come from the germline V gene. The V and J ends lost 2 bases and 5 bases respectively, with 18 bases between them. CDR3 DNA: TGTGCCAGCAGTGACGGGTCCGAGGGACTTAGGGAGACCCAGTACTTC. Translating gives CASSDGSEGLRETQYF.

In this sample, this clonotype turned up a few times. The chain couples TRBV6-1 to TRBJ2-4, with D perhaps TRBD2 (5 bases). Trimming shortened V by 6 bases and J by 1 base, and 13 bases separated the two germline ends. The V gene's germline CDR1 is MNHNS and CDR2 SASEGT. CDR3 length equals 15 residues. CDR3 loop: CASSRASGAKNIQYF. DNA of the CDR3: TGTGCCAGCAGCCGCGCTTCGGGGGCCAAAAACATTCAGTACTTC.

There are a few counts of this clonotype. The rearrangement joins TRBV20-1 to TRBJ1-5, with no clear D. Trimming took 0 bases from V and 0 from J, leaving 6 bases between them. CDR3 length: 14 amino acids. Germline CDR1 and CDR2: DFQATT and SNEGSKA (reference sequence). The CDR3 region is CSARDLYSNQPQHF. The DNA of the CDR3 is TGCAGTGCTAGAGATCTGTATAGCAATCAGCCCCAGCATTTT.

CDR3 protein: CASSPNTGGAAFF. As DNA, the CDR3 is TGTGCCAGCAGCCCCAACACAGGGGGCGCAGCTTTCTTT. The genes are TRBV7-9 and TRBJ1-1, with TRBD1 matching 9 bases. The CDR3 contains 13 residues. Looked up from germline, CDR1 is SEHNR and CDR2 is FQNEAQ (reference sequence). V trimming: 5 bases; J trimming: 10 bases; junction bases outside the gene matches: 8.

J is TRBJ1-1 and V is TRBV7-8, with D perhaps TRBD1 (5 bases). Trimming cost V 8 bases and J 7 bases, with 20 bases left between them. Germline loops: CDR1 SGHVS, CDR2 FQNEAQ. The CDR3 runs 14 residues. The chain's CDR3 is CASRGVGGRDEAFF. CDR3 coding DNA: TGTGCCAGCCGGGGAGTGGGGGGAAGGGATGAAGCTTTCTTT. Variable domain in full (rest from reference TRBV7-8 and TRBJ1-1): GAGVSQSPRYKVAKRGQDVALRCDPISGHVSLFWYQQALGQGPEFLTYFQNEAQLDKSGLPSDRFFAERPEGSVSTLKIQRTQQEDSAVYLCASRGVGGRDEAFFGQGTRLTVV.

The CDR3: CAISQTAIPEQYF. CDR3 nucleotide sequence: TGTGCCATCAGTCAGACGGCGATCCCCGAGCAGTACTTC. The chain employs TRBV10-3 and TRBJ2-7, with D hard to call. The CDR3 runs 13 residues. The germline V gene encodes CDR1 ENHRY and CDR2 SYGVKD. Trimming cost V 5 bases and J 6 bases, with 14 bases left between them.

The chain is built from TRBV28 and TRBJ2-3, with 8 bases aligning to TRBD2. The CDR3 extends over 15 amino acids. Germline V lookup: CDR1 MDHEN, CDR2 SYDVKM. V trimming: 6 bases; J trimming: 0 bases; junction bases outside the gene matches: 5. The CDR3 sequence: CASSPIAGSTDTQYF. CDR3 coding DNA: TGTGCCAGCAGCCCGATAGCGGGAAGCACAGATACGCAGTATTTT.

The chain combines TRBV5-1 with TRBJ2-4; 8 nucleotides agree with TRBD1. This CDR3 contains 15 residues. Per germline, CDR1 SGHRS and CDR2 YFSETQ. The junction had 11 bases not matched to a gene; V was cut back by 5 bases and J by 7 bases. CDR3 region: CASSPESGGGNIQYF. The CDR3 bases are TGCGCCAGCAGTCCGGAGTCAGGGGGCGGTAACATTCAGTACTTC.

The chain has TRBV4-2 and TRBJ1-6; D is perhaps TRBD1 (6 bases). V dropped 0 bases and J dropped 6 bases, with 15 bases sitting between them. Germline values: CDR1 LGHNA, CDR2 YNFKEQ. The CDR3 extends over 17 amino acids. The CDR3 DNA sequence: TGTGCCAGCAGCCAAGAACCCTATGAAGGGGGTAATTCACCCCTCCACTTT. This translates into CASSQEPYEGGNSPLHF.